These 21 T cell receptor beta chains were all obtained from the same sample, sequenced in a study of beta chain features in type 1 diabetes. The study reverse transcribed the entire isolated RNA, so it sequenced expressed TCRB transcripts. This table comes from immunoSEQ multiplex PCR, and its TCRdb copy is limited to in-frame clones, with some not included. Of more than 25,000 clones listed, roughly 45% are singletons. Study conclusions and caveats: There was a moderate but significant shortening of TCRB CDR3s in all four CD4+ subsets of Type 1 diabetes patients.

Antigens of these TCRs are unknown. The material sequenced was stem cell memory CD4+ T cells from blood. These receptor sequences come from a man aged 25-40 years with type 1 diabetes.

This chain connects TRBV2 to TRBJ2-2; 8 bases align to TRBD1. Germline assignment: CDR1 SNHLY and CDR2 FYNNEI. V was pared by 2 bases and J by 3 bases, with 5 bases of the junction left unmatched. The CDR3 is made up of 16 amino acids. The CDR3 sequence is CASSELSGGDTGELFF. DNA of the CDR3: TGTGCCAGCAGTGAACTGTCAGGGGGCGACACCGGGGAGCTGTTTTTT.

This rearrangement joins TRBV11-3 to TRBJ2-5, with 9 bases lining up with TRBD1. Germline CDR1 SGHNT, CDR2 YENEEA. This CDR3 is built from 16 residues. Trimming removed 3 bases from V and 4 bases from J; junction bases left unmatched: 9. The DNA of the CDR3 is TGTGCCAGCAGCTTGAGAGCGGGACAGGGCAGAGAGACCCAGTACTTC. Translated, it gives CASSLRAGQGRETQYF.

The chain couples TRBV9 to TRBJ2-5; 8 bases line up with TRBD2. The CDR3 sequence is 17 residues long. Per the germline V gene, CDR1 is SGDLS and CDR2 is YYNGEE. V was pared by 0 bases and J by 2 bases, with 9 bases of the junction left unmatched. The CDR3 loop reads CASSVAGAGGPQETQYF. CDR3 sequence (DNA): TGTGCCAGCAGCGTAGCCGGGGCGGGAGGACCGCAAGAGACCCAGTACTTC.

The chain links TRBV25-1 to TRBJ2-5; a possible D gene is TRBD1 (5 bases). The CDR3 consists of 16 residues. The V end was cut by 0 bases, the J end by 5 bases, with 16 bases between. The germline V gene has CDR1 MGHDK and CDR2 SYGVNS. This CDR3 reads CASSEYRGPTPETQYF. The CDR3 region has the DNA TGTGCCAGCAGTGAATATAGGGGTCCAACACCGGAGACCCAGTACTTC.

This clone was found a few times. The V gene is TRBV28, the J gene TRBJ1-4; TRBD1 matches at 7 bases. The germline V gene encodes CDR1 MDHEN and CDR2 SYDVKM. Trimming at V came to 8 bases and at J to 5 bases, leaving 8 bases not matched to a gene. The CDR3 is 14 residues long. CDR3 amino acids: CASDPGQKNEKLFF. The CDR3 DNA sequence: TGTGCCAGCGACCCGGGACAGAAAAATGAAAAACTGTTTTTT. Looking up the rest from reference TRBV28 and TRBJ1-4 gives the full variable domain: DVKVTQSSRYLVKRTGEKVFLECVQDMDHENMFWYRQDPGLGLRLIYFSYDVKMKEKGDIPEGYSVSREKKERFSLILESASTNQTSMYLCASDPGQKNEKLFFGSGTQLSVL.

V is TRBV19 and J is TRBJ2-1; 11 bases map to TRBD2. CDR3 length: 14 residues. The V segment lost 4 bases and the J segment 5 bases; nucleotides outside the gene matches: 1. Germline V gene lookup returns CDR1 LNHDA and CDR2 SQIVND (reference sequence). CDR3 in amino acids: CASSRTSGHNEQFF. CDR3 DNA: TGTGCCAGTAGTAGGACTAGCGGGCACAATGAGCAGTTCTTC.

This clone came up once. V gene TRBV7-8 combines with J gene TRBJ1-4; D is uncertain. The germline V and J ends were trimmed by 5 bases and 5 bases, with 12 bases remaining between them. This CDR3 contains 14 residues. Germline lookup yields CDR1 SGHVS and CDR2 FQNEAQ. The CDR3 spells CASSLRGSNEKLFF. CDR3 DNA: TGTGCCAGCAGCCTCCGAGGATCAAATGAAAAACTGTTTTTT. Complete variable domain (other parts from reference TRBV7-8 and TRBJ1-4): GAGVSQSPRYKVAKRGQDVALRCDPISGHVSLFWYQQALGQGPEFLTYFQNEAQLDKSGLPSDRFFAERPEGSVSTLKIQRTQQEDSAVYLCASSLRGSNEKLFFGSGTQLSVL.

The chain uses TRBV5-6 and TRBJ1-1; a possible D gene is TRBD1 (6 bases). V lost 4 bases to trimming and J lost 0 bases, with 16 bases between them. There are 16 residues in the CDR3. Germline CDR1 reads SGHDT; CDR2 reads YYEEEE. This chain's CDR3 is CASSPMTGLMNTEAFF. The CDR3 DNA follows: TGTGCCAGCAGCCCGATGACAGGCCTCATGAACACTGAAGCTTTCTTT.

This clone has just a few counts. The gene calls are TRBV5-4 and TRBJ1-1, with 7 positions matching TRBD1. Germline CDR1 SGHNT, CDR2 YYREEE (reference sequence). Unmatched junction bases numbered 13, after V lost 5 bases and J lost 6 bases. This CDR3 comprises 15 residues. The CDR3 coding sequence is TGTGCCAGCAGAGAAAGACAGGGACGAACGTCTGAAGCTTTCTTT. Translated: CASRERQGRTSEAFF. Drawing the rest from reference TRBV5-4 and TRBJ1-1, the complete variable domain is ETGVTQSPTHLIKTRGQQVTLRCSSQSGHNTVSWYQQALGQGPQFIFQYYREEENGRGNFPPRFSGLQFPNYSSELNVNALELDDSALYLCASRERQGRTSEAFFGQGTRLTVV.

This clone was picked up one time. The V gene is TRBV6-5, the J gene TRBJ1-1; D may be TRBD1 (5 bases). From germline, CDR1 is MNHEY and CDR2 SVGAGI. V was cut by 7 bases and J by 3 bases, with 15 bases left in between. The CDR3 is 14 residues long. CDR3: CASMRGKGDTEAFF. In nucleotides, the CDR3 is TGTGCCAGCATGCGGGGGAAAGGGGACACTGAAGCTTTCTTT.

The genes are TRBV5-1 and TRBJ2-1; no reliable D call. The V end lost 0 bases, the J end lost 4 bases, and 11 bases lay between the germline ends. Germline CDR1 and CDR2: SGHRS and YFSETQ. The CDR3 is 15 residues long. The CDR3 DNA reads TGCGCCAGCAGCTTGGAAGCGACCCGATACAATGAGCAGTTCTTC. Translation gives CASSLEATRYNEQFF.

This clone was found a few times. The chain combines TRBV28 with TRBJ2-7; D gene ambiguous. Germline CDR1 and CDR2: MDHEN and SYDVKM. V was trimmed by 5 bases and J by 4 bases, leaving 9 bases between them. CDR3 length equals 12 residues. The CDR3 protein is CASSGQAYEQYF. The DNA of the CDR3 is TGTGCCAGCAGTGGGCAGGCTTACGAGCAGTACTTC.

The CDR3 nucleotides read TGCGCCAGCAGTCAGGGGCAGGGGCCGGGCACCGGGGAGCTGTTTTTT. As protein: CASSQGQGPGTGELFF. The chain employs TRBV5-1 and TRBJ2-2, with D maybe TRBD1 (6 bases). Germline CDR1 and CDR2: SGHRS and YFSETQ. The ends were cut back, 5 bases at V and 4 bases at J, with 18 bases in the middle. CDR3 length: 16 amino acids. Based on the CDR3 plus reference TRBV5-1 and TRBJ2-2, the full variable domain is KAGVTQTPRYLIKTRGQQVTLSCSPISGHRSVSWYQQTPGQGLQFLFEYFSETQRNKGNFPGRFSGRQFSNSRSEMNVSTLELGDSALYLCASSQGQGPGTGELFFGEGSRLTVL.

In its sample, this clone was seen a few times. This rearrangement joins TRBV5-1 to TRBJ2-3, with TRBD2 identical over 9 bases. Germline loops: CDR1 SGHRS, CDR2 YFSETQ. CDR3 length equals 15 residues. Trimming at V came to 5 bases and at J to 2 bases, leaving 6 bases not matched to a gene. CDR3 bases: TGCGCCAGCAGGGAGACTAGCGGATCCACAGATACGCAGTATTTT. This sequence encodes CASRETSGSTDTQYF.

This sequence joins TRBV19 and TRBJ2-1; 11 bases match TRBD1. V lost 7 bases to trimming and J lost 9 bases; unmatched junction nucleotides: 5. Looked up from germline, CDR1 is LNHDA and CDR2 is SQIVND (reference sequence). The CDR3 runs to 13 residues. The DNA of the CDR3 is TGTGCCAGTATGGGACAGGGGGGCGGTGAGCAGTTCTTC. It specifies CASMGQGGGEQFF.

The V and J genes are TRBV10-1 and TRBJ2-7; possible D gene TRBD2, 6 bases. Germline CDR1 reads WNHNN; CDR2 reads SYGVQD (reference sequence). CDR3 length: 13 residues. V lost 10 bases and J 0 bases, leaving 13 bases between the germline ends. The CDR3 loop is CANTPTSSYEQYF. The CDR3 DNA is TGCGCCAACACCCCGACTAGCTCCTACGAGCAGTACTTC.

This clone was detected a few times. This rearrangement joins TRBV7-9 to TRBJ2-3, with 10 nucleotides matching TRBD2. The germline V gene encodes CDR1 SEHNR and CDR2 FQNEAQ (reference sequence). The V and J ends lost 5 bases and 5 bases, in that order; junction bases with no gene match: 7. CDR3 length: 15 residues. In DNA, the CDR3 is TGTGCCAGCAGCCCGACTAGCGGGTTTGGAGATACGCAGTATTTT. Its translation: CASSPTSGFGDTQYF. The full variable domain, completed using reference TRBV7-9 and TRBJ2-3, is DTGVSQNPRHKITKRGQNVTFRCDPISEHNRLYWYRQTLGQGPEFLTYFQNEAQLEKSRLLSDRFSAERPKGSFSTLEIQRTEQGDSAMYLCASSPTSGFGDTQYFGPGTRLTVL.

The V and J genes are TRBV5-4 and TRBJ2-3; 10 positions match TRBD2. V shed 0 bases, J shed 4 bases, and the junction held 8 bases outside the gene matches. The CDR3 runs 17 residues. The germline gives CDR1 SGHNT, CDR2 YYREEE (reference sequence). In nucleotides, the CDR3 is TGTGCCAGCAGCTTGGCTGGCTCTAGCGGGGGCTCAGATACGCAGTATTTT. This gives the protein CASSLAGSSGGSDTQYF. The full variable domain, rest sourced from reference TRBV5-4 and TRBJ2-3, is ETGVTQSPTHLIKTRGQQVTLRCSSQSGHNTVSWYQQALGQGPQFIFQYYREEENGRGNFPPRFSGLQFPNYSSELNVNALELDDSALYLCASSLAGSSGGSDTQYFGPGTRLTVL.

V and J are TRBV9 and TRBJ2-2; TRBD2 agrees at 8 bases. V shed 4 bases, J shed 0 bases, and the junction held 2 bases outside the gene matches. The V gene's germline CDR1 is SGDLS and CDR2 YYNGEE. CDR3 length: 15 amino acids. Written as DNA, the CDR3 is TGTGCCAGCAGCTTTAGCGGGGCGAACACCGGGGAGCTGTTTTTT. It codes for CASSFSGANTGELFF. Based on the CDR3 plus reference TRBV9 and TRBJ2-2, the full variable domain is DSGVTQTPKHLITATGQRVTLRCSPRSGDLSVYWYQQSLDQGLQFLIQYYNGEERAKGNILERFSAQQFPDLHSELNLSSLELGDSALYFCASSFSGANTGELFFGEGSRLTVL.

This clone was seen a handful of times. The CDR3 sequence is CACGTGAQYF. The DNA of the CDR3 is TGTGCCTGCGGAACAGGGGCCCAGTATTTT. The V call is TRBV10-3, the J call TRBJ2-3, with 7 bases matching TRBD1. The CDR3 totals 10 residues. Germline V gene lookup returns CDR1 ENHRY and CDR2 SYGVKD. J was trimmed by 12 bases and V by 11 bases; bases with no gene match: 8.

The V gene is TRBV5-4, the J gene TRBJ1-2; 7 positions agree with TRBD1. CDR1 and CDR2 from the germline V gene are SGHNT and YYREEE (reference sequence). Trimming cost V 4 bases and J 0 bases; bases outside gene matches: 6. The CDR3 has 15 amino acids. DNA of the CDR3: TGTGCCAGCAGCCCGGACAGGACCTCTAACTATGGCTACACCTTC. Translating it yields CASSPDRTSNYGYTF.